Only a few counts were recorded for the clone carrying this T cell receptor beta chain. No antigen is known for it. The CDR3 consists of 16 residues. Trimming took 2 bases from V and 4 from J; bases not matched to a gene: 9. CDR1 is SGDLS and CDR2 is YYNGEE in the germline V gene. PCR involved 60 Vbeta and 13 Jbeta primers. Produced via immunoSEQ multiplex PCR; TCRdb's table is partial and in-frame only. Of under 130,000 clones in the sample, roughly 15% are singletons; the top ten hold roughly 0.89%. This sample is drawn from a study of cytomegalovirus exposure and HLA in healthy donors. The study, taken as a whole, reports: In a later analysis, common viral pathogens appeared linked to several of the most significant clusters.

Healthy donors of bone marrow made up the group. Sequencing was done on a sample of PBMCs. This TCR was sampled from a female donor in good health and CMV-seronegative. This chain uses TRBV9 with TRBJ2-3, with 8 bases that match TRBD1. The CDR3, as DNA: TGTGCCAGCAGCGTCAATCGGGACAGGTTCGCAGATACGCAGTATTTT. It translates to CASSVNRDRFADTQYF.